The clone carrying this T cell receptor (beta chain) was counted many times. Its matching antigen is unknown. Both TCR beta VDJ combination and CDR3 sequence profiling were carried out. Genomic DNA was the template for this profiling. Using its own MiXCR run on the reads, TCRdb lists one record per CDR3 protein. Of about 180,000 distinct CDR3 sequences detected, around 48% appear once; the ten largest clones hold 1.8%. This entry belongs to a study of CD8+CD57+ T cells in acquired aplastic anemia. The CDR3 sequence is 13 residues long. Germline loops: CDR1 MGHDK, CDR2 SYGVNS. Trimming left V 3 bases short and J 8 bases short, with 13 bases between. Whole-study results and caveats: Comparison of patients with controls identified about 30 shared CD8+ CDR3 sequences. With respect to CD8+ Simpson's diversity, patients and controls did not differ significantly.

Patients sequenced had flow cytometry evidence of CD8+CD57+ cell expansion. Each patient had severe acquired aplastic anemia. Patients had not yet gotten any therapy when their blood was taken for sampling. What was sequenced was sorted CD4+, CD8+, or CD8+CD57+ T cells (not recorded which) from PBMCs. The rearrangement links TRBV25-1 to TRBJ1-2, with D possibly matching TRBD1 (5 bases). This clonotype was obtained from a human donor with aplastic anemia. CDR3 DNA: TGTGCCAGCAGTGAGAACACAAGGGGAGGCTACACCTTC. Its protein product is CASSENTRGGYTF.